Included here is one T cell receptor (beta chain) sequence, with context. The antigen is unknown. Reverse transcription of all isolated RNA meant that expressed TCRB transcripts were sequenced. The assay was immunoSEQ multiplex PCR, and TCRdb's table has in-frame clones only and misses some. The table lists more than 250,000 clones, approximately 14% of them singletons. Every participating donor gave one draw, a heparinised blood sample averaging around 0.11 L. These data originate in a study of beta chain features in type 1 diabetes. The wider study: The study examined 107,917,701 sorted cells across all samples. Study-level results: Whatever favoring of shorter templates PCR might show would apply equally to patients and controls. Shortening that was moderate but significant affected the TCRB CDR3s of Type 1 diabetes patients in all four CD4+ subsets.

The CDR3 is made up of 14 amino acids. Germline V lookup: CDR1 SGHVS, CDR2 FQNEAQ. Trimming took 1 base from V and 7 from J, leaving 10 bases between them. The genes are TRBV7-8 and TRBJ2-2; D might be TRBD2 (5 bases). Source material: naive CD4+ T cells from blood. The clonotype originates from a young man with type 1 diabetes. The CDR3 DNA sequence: TGTGCCAGCAGCTTAGAAACGGGGAGCGGGGAGCTGTTTTTT. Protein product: CASSLETGSGELFF.